These T cell receptor beta chains were read from a single sample in a study of cytomegalovirus exposure and HLA in healthy donors. Sequencing was performed with immunoSEQ multiplex PCR; in TCRdb, only in-frame clones are kept and a portion is missing. Here the sample spans about 130,000 clones, about 80% being singletons. Sequenced material: PBMCs. These receptors were collected from a woman aged 40 to 50 in good health and CMV-seronegative. Both conserved end residues are part of each CDR3. Each record gives: J gene, V gene, CDR3 protein.

>TRBJ2-1|TRBV28
CAISLAGRDNEQFF
>TRBJ1-2|TRBV4-1
CASSQAGQGAWGDYGYTF
>TRBJ2-5|TRBV5-4
CASSLKVAGARQETQYF
>TRBJ2-7|TRBV11-1
CASSSRLGSYEQYF
>TRBJ2-2|TRBV14
CASSQEGQLNTGELFF
>TRBJ2-7|TRBV7-2
CASSSSSYEQYF
>TRBJ1-1|TRBV19
CASTGVLDTEAFF
>TRBJ1-2|TRBV6-5
CASRAGALLRGYTF
>TRBJ1-2|TRBV15
CATSREQGTYGYTF
>TRBJ1-5|TRBV4-2
CASSQGGGSNQPQHF
>TRBJ2-2|TRBV6-4
CASSLEGTGELFF
>TRBJ1-5|TRBV19
CASSIGGHRNQPQHF
>TRBJ2-7|TRBV6-1
CASSDGQLAYEQYF
>TRBJ2-2|TRBV19
CASTPGQLTGELFF
>TRBJ2-1|TRBV4-2
CASSQGLAGGLSRNEQFF
>TRBJ2-7|TRBV6-1
CASSEAAAGAGYEQYF
>TRBJ1-2|TRBV6-5
CASSSYPRTGIYGYTF
>TRBJ2-2|TRBV7-3
CASSPSANTGELFF
>TRBJ1-5|TRBV15
CATSRDRGGLQPQHF
>TRBJ2-1|TRBV28
CASSSGTSGRDNNEQFF
>TRBJ1-5|TRBV19
CASSIAGGSQPQHF
>TRBJ2-7|TRBV11-2
CASSPLWSVYEQYF
>TRBJ1-1|TRBV13
CASSLVPGVDTEAFF
>TRBJ2-2|TRBV5-1
CASRDSGRPGELFF
>TRBJ2-1|TRBV12-5
CASGADWGQFF
>TRBJ2-7|TRBV6-5
CASTGAGGKNEQYF
>TRBJ1-5|TRBV5-1
CASSLVPGQGYQPQHF
>TRBJ2-3|TRBV10-3
CAISALAGRPDTDTQYF
>TRBJ2-7|TRBV25-1
CASSPRQGLSYEQYF
>TRBJ1-1|TRBV29-1
CSVEVGQKGFF
>TRBJ2-2|TRBV9
CASSSPPGNTGELFF
>TRBJ2-7|TRBV15
CATSTDRAYEQYF
>TRBJ1-1|TRBV16
CASIPVLNTEAFF
>TRBJ2-7|TRBV29-1
CSVLYRDKGYEQYF
>TRBJ2-3|TRBV19
CASSIGGGTGGSDTQYF
>TRBJ2-3|TRBV4-3
CASSQDLQDGGGADTQYF